This TCR beta chain was identified in a study of T cell responses to AZD1222 COVID-19 vaccine. TCRdb keeps only in-frame clones here, not all; method: immunoSEQ multiplex PCR. The table records about 88,000 clones, roughly 89% of them present only once. Trimming removed 5 bases at V and 6 bases at J, with 8 bases between. In germline, CDR1 is SEHNR, CDR2 FQNEAQ (reference sequence). The CDR3 totals 12 residues. Study-wide points: Only five to seven individuals given AZD1222 were seropositive at baseline.

In the case of this clone: Its antigen is unknown.

This clonotype originated in an adult in good health. The genes are TRBV7-9 and TRBJ1-5, with D possibly being TRBD1 (6 bases). The sample consisted of peripheral blood, taken on day 0 of AZD1222 vaccination. CDR3 DNA: TGTGCCAGCAGCGCACAGGGTCAGCCCCAGCATTTT. Translated: CASSAQGQPQHF.